This TCR beta chain came from a study of preoperative IRX-2 immunotherapy in early breast cancer (dated by TCRdb to the late 2010s). Counted from cysteine to phenylalanine, this CDR3 has 14 amino acids. The kept DNA is CDR3 alone, 42 bases in frame from the first base. The junction carries 16 bases between V and J, which are trimmed by 7 bases and 5 bases respectively. The germline V gene (reference sequence) specifies LNHDA as CDR1 and SQIVND as CDR2. Regarding this clone: It lacks a known antigen. No base qualities exist here, and no much larger clone lies one base off it.

This specimen's treatment or condition label, interpreted: preoperative locoregional IRX-2 cytokine immunotherapy. The samples were obtained from a phase Ib study that tested preoperative, locoregional IRX-2 cytokine immunotherapy designed to prime immune responses. Before surgery, IRX-2 was given to the donors, who were patients with early-stage breast cancer. Libraries were made using the immunoSEQ multiplex PCR assay. Sourced from immuneACCESS, this table was stored by TCRdb with only in-frame sequences that have V and J called. A share of the clones is absent; for the studies checked, an unresolved V gene accounts for under half, and the remainder has no known explanation. The sample table records more than 20,000 clones; 80% to 90% of these occur just once. The ten biggest clones cover 25% to 35% of the sample.

The sample here was tumor tissue, taken after IRX-2 immunotherapy. The TCR sequence derives from a human donor with breast cancer. The chain employs TRBV19 and TRBJ2-3, with no confident D gene call. The DNA reads TGTGCCAGTAATCTAGGCCAGAATGGAGATACGCAGTATTTT. It translates as CASNLGQNGDTQYF.